This T cell receptor (beta chain) was recorded in a study of T-cell reconstitution after alpha-beta-depleted transplantation in children. Library preparation (for TCRbeta) was performed with unique molecular identifiers. TCRdb re-analysed the PCR reads in MiXCR, keeping a single row per CDR3 protein. The data hold about 830,000 distinct CDR3 sequences, with roughly 15% observed a single time. Turning to this clonotype: The antigen is undetermined.

General study points: As was reported, about two months after transplant, alpha-beta T cells came from several hundred expanded graft clones.

Sequences were derived from PBMCs, mostly from graft donor cells, sampled 360 days after TCRalphabeta/CD19-depleted stem cell transplant. This sequence was found in a male patient between 5 and 17 years old who had a stem cell transplant for acute lymphoblastic leukemia, so the T cells may come from the graft donor.

The CDR3 loop is CASSTQLYQETQYF. The CDR3 nucleotides read TGTGCCAGCTCAACACAGCTTTACCAAGAGACCCAGTACTTC. V gene TRBV18 combines with J gene TRBJ2-5; no reliable D call. The CDR3 consists of 14 residues. Germline V gene data show CDR1 as KGHSH and CDR2 as LQKENI. Trimming removed 5 bases from V and 0 bases from J, with 10 bases in between.